This T cell receptor beta chain was sequenced in a study of shared clonotypes between healthy human individuals. Whole-study findings and limits: Blood was the sole source, and tissue repertoires probably differ. The authors expected sequencing depth to affect clonotype sharing among donors.

The V and J ends lost 1 base and 5 bases respectively, with 8 bases between them. CDR3 length: 14 amino acids. CDR1 is MGHRA and CDR2 is YSYEKL in the germline V gene. Points on this clone: Antigen specificity is unknown. The same CDR3 can be traced to other DNA sequences in this sample.

Deep-level assay runs were performed. TCRdb keeps only in-frame clones here, not all; method: immunoSEQ multiplex PCR. The data show roughly 550,000 clones, 95% to 96% seen once. As defined, naive CD8 cells were CD45RO-negative and positively selected for CCR7, with terminally differentiated effector memory CD45RA+ cells excluded. Healthy and HIV-negative, the adult donors had no recent acute infections or vaccinations. The clonotype comes from a woman in her twenties or thirties in good health. Sequences were obtained from naive CD8+ T cells sorted from blood. V and J are TRBV4-1 and TRBJ2-2, with D tentatively TRBD1 (5 bases). The DNA of the CDR3 is TGCGCCAGCAGCCAAGTTCAGGGTACCGGGGAGCTGTTTTTT. It translates to CASSQVQGTGELFF.